The source of this TCR beta chain is a study of CD8+CD57+ T cells in acquired aplastic anemia. In the study overall: Mean read depth for CD4+ cells from healthy donors was around 11 million.

The template for TCR beta VDJ and CDR3 sequence profiling was genomic DNA. MiXCR, applied by TCRdb to the reads, yields one record per CDR3 protein. The sample includes 86,000 or so distinct CDR3 sequences, over 35% of them seen just once. The CDR3 is made up of 14 amino acids. The germline V and J ends were trimmed by 2 bases and 7 bases, with 14 bases remaining between them. Germline V lookup: CDR1 MNHEY, CDR2 SVGAGI. The V call is TRBV6-5, the J call TRBJ1-1; a weak D match, TRBD1 (5 bases). The sequencing sample was made of sorted CD4+, CD8+, or CD8+CD57+ T cells (not recorded which) from PBMCs. The receptor comes from a human donor in good health, serving as a control. The CDR3 DNA sequence: TGTGCCAGCAGTTACACCCCGGGACGCAATGAAGCTTTCTTT. Its protein is CASSYTPGRNEAFF.